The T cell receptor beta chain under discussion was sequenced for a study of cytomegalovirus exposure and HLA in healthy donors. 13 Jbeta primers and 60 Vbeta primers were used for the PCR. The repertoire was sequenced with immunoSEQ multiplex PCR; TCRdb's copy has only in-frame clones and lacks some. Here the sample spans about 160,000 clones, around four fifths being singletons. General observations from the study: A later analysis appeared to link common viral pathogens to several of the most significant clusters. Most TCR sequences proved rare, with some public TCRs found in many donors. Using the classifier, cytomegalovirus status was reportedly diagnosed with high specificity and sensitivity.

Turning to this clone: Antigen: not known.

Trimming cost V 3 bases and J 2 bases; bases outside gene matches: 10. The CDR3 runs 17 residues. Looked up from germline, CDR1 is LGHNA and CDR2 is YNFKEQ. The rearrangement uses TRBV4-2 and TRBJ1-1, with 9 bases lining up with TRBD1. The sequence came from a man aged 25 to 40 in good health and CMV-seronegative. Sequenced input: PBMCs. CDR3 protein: CASSQLGQGFANTEAFF. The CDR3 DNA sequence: TGTGCCAGCAGCCAGTTGGGACAGGGCTTTGCTAACACTGAAGCTTTCTTT.